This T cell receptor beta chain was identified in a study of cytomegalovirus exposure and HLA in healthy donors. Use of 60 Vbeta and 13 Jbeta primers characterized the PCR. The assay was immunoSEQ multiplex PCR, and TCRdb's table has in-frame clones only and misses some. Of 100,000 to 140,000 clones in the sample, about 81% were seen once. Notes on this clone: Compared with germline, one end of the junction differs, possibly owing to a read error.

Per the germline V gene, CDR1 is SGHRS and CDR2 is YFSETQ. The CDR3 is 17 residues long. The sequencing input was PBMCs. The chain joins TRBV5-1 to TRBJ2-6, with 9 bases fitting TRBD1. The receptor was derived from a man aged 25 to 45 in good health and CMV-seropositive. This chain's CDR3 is CASRSGTGRTGANGLTF. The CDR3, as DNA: TGCGCCAGCAGGTCCGGGACAGGGAGAACGGGGGCCAACGGCCTGACTTTC. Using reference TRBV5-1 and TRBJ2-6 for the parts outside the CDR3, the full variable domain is KAGVTQTPRYLIKTRGQQVTLSCSPISGHRSVSWYQQTPGQGLQFLFEYFSETQRNKGNFPGRFSGRQFSNSRSEMNVSTLELGDSALYLCASRSGTGRTGANGLTFGAGSRLTVL.